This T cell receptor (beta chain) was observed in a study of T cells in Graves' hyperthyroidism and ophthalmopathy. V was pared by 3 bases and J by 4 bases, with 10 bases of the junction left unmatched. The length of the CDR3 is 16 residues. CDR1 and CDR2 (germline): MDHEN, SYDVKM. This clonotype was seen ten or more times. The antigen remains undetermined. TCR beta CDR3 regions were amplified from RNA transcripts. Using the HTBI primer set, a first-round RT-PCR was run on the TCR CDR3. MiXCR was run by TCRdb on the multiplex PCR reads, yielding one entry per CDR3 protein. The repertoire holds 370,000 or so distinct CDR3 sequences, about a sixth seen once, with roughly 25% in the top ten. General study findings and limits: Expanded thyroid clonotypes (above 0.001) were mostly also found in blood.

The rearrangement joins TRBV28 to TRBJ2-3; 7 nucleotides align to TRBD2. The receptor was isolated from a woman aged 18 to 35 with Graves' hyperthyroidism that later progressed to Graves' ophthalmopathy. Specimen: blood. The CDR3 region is CASSFFAGDGADTQYF. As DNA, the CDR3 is TGTGCCAGCAGTTTTTTTGCGGGAGATGGGGCAGATACGCAGTATTTT.